Described below is a single T cell receptor beta chain sequence and its context. Its antigen is unidentified. The sample originates from a study of OX40 agonist ivuxolimab in advanced cancers. Whole-study findings and limits: CD4+ and CD8+ blood T cells expanded clonally by week 6 at 0.1 to 3.0 mg/kg.

Patients were excluded for autoimmune disease history or systemic immunosuppression. The CDR3 runs 14 residues. Trimming pared 5 bases from V and 8 bases from J, leaving 15 bases between. The germline V gene has CDR1 LNHDA and CDR2 SQIVND (reference sequence). TCRdb keeps only in-frame clones here, not all; method: immunoSEQ multiplex PCR. Altogether some 40,000 clones are present, approximately 90% being singletons, with the ten largest covering less than 30%. This receptor was taken from an adult with an advanced solid tumor such as melanoma, head and neck, liver or kidney cancer. The chain is built from TRBV19 and TRBJ1-4, with unresolved D. The specimen was CD4+ or CD8+ T cells sorted from blood, collected in a trial of the OX40 agonist ivuxolimab. The CDR3 coding sequence is TGTGCCAGTAGTCCCAACGGGTCGGGGGAAAAACTGTTTTTT. Its translation: CASSPNGSGEKLFF.